These T cell receptor beta chains were read from a single sample in a study of T cell responses to AZD1222 COVID-19 vaccine. Using immunoSEQ multiplex PCR, the repertoire was profiled, and TCRdb retains in-frame clones only, with some absent. The profile shows about 140,000 clones, about nine tenths of them singletons. This material consisted of peripheral blood, taken on day 0 of AZD1222 vaccination. The receptors come from an adult in good health. Both conserved end residues are trimmed from each CDR3. The D gene is left open where the match is weak.

D gene	V gene	J gene	CDR3 protein
.	TRBV25-1	TRBJ2-5	ASSEVWFGQETQY
TRBD2	TRBV5-1	TRBJ2-3	ASRETSGGPTDTQY
.	TRBV7-9	TRBJ1-2	ASSLARDTHGYT
TRBD1	TRBV19	TRBJ1-6	ASSIDRGDSPLH
.	TRBV18	TRBJ1-5	ASSPLQIGGRAARSNQPQH
TRBD2	TRBV19	TRBJ2-2	ASSIGSGSPQNTGELF
.	TRBV15	TRBJ1-3	ATSSSLGNTIY
.	TRBV19	TRBJ2-3	ASSYITDTQY
TRBD1	TRBV19	TRBJ1-6	ASGQTGTYNSPLH
.	TRBV29-1	TRBJ2-7	SVGGTASGEQY
.	TRBV6-6	TRBJ1-5	ASSSRVLDSLTQH
TRBD2	TRBV6-2/TRBV6-3	TRBJ2-2	ASSYPSGRATGELF
.	TRBV30	TRBJ1-4	AWSVTGGNEKLF
TRBD1	TRBV6-2/TRBV6-3	TRBJ1-4	ASSSHRTGAATNEKLF
.	TRBV6-6	TRBJ2-1	ASSPSRSYEQF
.	TRBV16	TRBJ2-3	ASSQMRGSTDTQY
.	TRBV7-6	TRBJ2-1	ASSLGLSNEQF
.	TRBV19	TRBJ1-4	ASSLGDSREKLF
TRBD1	TRBV5-1	TRBJ1-3	ASSLQGASGNTIY
TRBD2	TRBV30	TRBJ2-1	AWSVGRGSTYNEQF
.	TRBV29-1	TRBJ2-1	SARGYNEQF
.	TRBV30	TRBJ2-7	AWSLTRGRSYEQY
TRBD2	TRBV9	TRBJ2-5	ASSVAAGRGETQY
TRBD2	TRBV5-6	TRBJ2-5	ASSLSGAGVQETQY
.	TRBV19	TRBJ2-5	ASSNGWSQWETQY
.	TRBV19	TRBJ1-1	ASSVTGFTEAF
.	TRBV5-1	TRBJ2-2	ASSPRASEGSGELF
TRBD1	TRBV6-6	TRBJ2-2	ASRMTGLGTGELF
.	TRBV5-6	TRBJ1-2	ASSLGRDTGGVYGYT
TRBD2	TRBV6-2/TRBV6-3	TRBJ2-7	ASSPGLAGLYEQY
TRBD1	TRBV7-2	TRBJ1-2	AGLTGEGGYT
.	TRBV19	TRBJ1-2	ASSFGTGDFGYT
TRBD2	TRBV6-2/TRBV6-3	TRBJ2-4	ASSFQLAGGPLAKNIQY
.	TRBV5-4	TRBJ1-1	ASSLPGLGTEAF
TRBD1	TRBV9	TRBJ2-2	ASSWGRQGSYTGELF
.	TRBV2	TRBJ1-2	ASTQSGVAGYT
TRBD2	TRBV7-9	TRBJ2-5	ASSAPGLGMETQY
TRBD2	TRBV7-8	TRBJ2-1	ASSHLAGGYNEQF
TRBD1	TRBV5-1	TRBJ2-2	ASSFGTGGAGELF
.	TRBV5-4	TRBJ1-1	ASSLRAGNTEAF
TRBD2	TRBV6-2/TRBV6-3	TRBJ2-3	ASSTGLAGGPTDTQY
.	TRBV11-2	TRBJ2-1	ASSPRGRRANEQF
.	TRBV5-1	TRBJ2-5	ASSRNGDETQY
TRBD2	TRBV5-1	TRBJ2-3	ASSPSASGGFTDTQY
.	TRBV5-8	TRBJ1-5	ASSLGTLSNQPQH
.	TRBV4-3	TRBJ2-1	ASSQSRGPYNEQF
TRBD1	TRBV15	TRBJ1-5	ATSSVDREVDQPQH
.	TRBV7-9	TRBJ1-2	ASSPGSYGYT
TRBD2	TRBV9	TRBJ2-1	ASSVASSGGASYNEQF
.	TRBV3-1/TRBV3-2	TRBJ1-2	ASSQVKGGVGYT
.	TRBV4-3	TRBJ2-7	ASSPERTRSVGSYEQY
.	TRBV7-9	TRBJ2-7	ASSFGPGVEQY
.	TRBV7-3	TRBJ2-7	ASSQDGTSYEQY
TRBD1	TRBV19	TRBJ1-2	ASTNRGSRGYT
TRBD1	TRBV15	TRBJ2-1	ATSRDLGLTGGKFYNEQF
.	TRBV19	TRBJ2-7	ASSRTAAYEQY
TRBD1	TRBV11-2	TRBJ2-3	ASSVTGGHTDTQY
TRBD1	TRBV4-2	TRBJ1-5	ASSSDRVGQPQH
.	TRBV6-5	TRBJ1-2	ASRDGGAYGYT
.	TRBV7-2	TRBJ1-2	ASSLVVAGGANYGYT